This TCR beta chain was observed in a study of identical twins. Regarding the study as a whole: Diverse VJ usage suggested most zero-insertion clonotypes were not invariant T cells. It was out-of-frame TCR alpha sharing in monozygotic twins that models underestimated.

This clonotype appeared many times. Its matching antigen is unknown. Template switching created a universal primer site, and the cDNA included unique molecular identifiers. MiXCR, run by TCRdb on the 5' RACE reads, gives a single entry per CDR3 protein. The sample has approximately 690,000 distinct CDR3 sequences, around 5.7% seen once. All donors comprised healthy Caucasians. Germline CDR1 SEHNR, CDR2 FQNEAQ (reference sequence). Trimming pared 7 bases from V and 3 bases from J, leaving 13 bases between. This CDR3 contains 13 residues. The V call is TRBV7-9, the J call TRBJ2-7; tentatively, D is TRBD1 (6 bases). This sequence was found in a man younger than 30 in good health. The sequenced material came from naive T cells sorted from blood. CDR3 bases: TGTGCCAGCACCGACAGGAATCTCTACGAGCAGTACTTC. This sequence encodes CASTDRNLYEQYF.